Shown below are 15 T cell receptor beta chains from a single sample sequenced in a study of T-cell memory formation after mild COVID-19. Using its own MiXCR run on the 5' RACE reads, TCRdb lists one record per CDR3 protein. The sample carries 150,000 to 200,000 distinct CDR3 sequences, about a third recorded once. Specimen: PBMCs or a T cell subset sorted from them (not recorded which). Every receptor here comes from an adult woman who had mild COVID-19 (a few samples of this study predate the infection). Cell type and time point are not known.

DNA of the CDR3: TGCGCCAGCAGCTCCGGGACTAGCGATGAGCAGTTCTTC. Its protein product is CASSSGTSDEQFF. The V and J genes are TRBV5-1 and TRBJ2-1, with 10 bases aligning to TRBD2. Germline V lookup: CDR1 SGHRS, CDR2 YFSETQ. Germline trimming cut 3 bases from V and 8 bases from J; bases unmatched to any gene: 2. This CDR3 spans 13 amino acids.

This clonotype was counted a few times. V usage is TRBV12-3 or TRBV12-4 and J usage is TRBJ2-3, with 12 bases that match TRBD2. V gave up 0 bases and J gave up 3 bases; unmatched junction bases: 13. The CDR3 length is 20 residues. DNA of the CDR3: TGTGCCAGCAGTTTAGCGCCAGGGACTAGCGGGTACCGAAGGACAGATACGCAGTATTTT. It codes for CASSLAPGTSGYRRTDTQYF.

This clonotype showed up just a few times. J is TRBJ2-2 and V is TRBV12-3 or TRBV12-4, with TRBD2 as a possible D gene (5 bases). The CDR3 spans 18 residues. The V end lost 6 bases, the J end lost 0 bases, and 20 bases lay between the germline ends. In DNA, the CDR3 is TGTGCCAGCAGCGGGGTTATAGGGCGAGGCTCGAACACCGGGGAGCTGTTTTTT. This encodes CASSGVIGRGSNTGELFF.

This clonotype was counted ten times or more. The V gene is TRBV7-9, the J gene TRBJ1-2; no firm D call. Germline CDR1 is SEHNR and CDR2 is FQNEAQ (reference sequence). Trimming shortened V by 5 bases and J by 7 bases, and 14 bases separated the two germline ends. The CDR3 totals 13 residues. CDR3 coding DNA: TGTGCCAGCAGCCGCCCCGGATCGGCTGGCTACACCTTC. Its translation is CASSRPGSAGYTF.

This chain connects TRBV5-1 to TRBJ2-2; 7 bases map to TRBD2. Per germline, CDR1 SGHRS and CDR2 YFSETQ. The J segment lost 1 base and the V segment lost 5 bases, leaving 8 bases of the junction unmatched. The CDR3 spans 16 residues. As DNA, the CDR3 is TGCGCCAGCAGTGCCGGACTAGTGGTGAACACCGGGGAGCTGTTTTTT. It codes for CASSAGLVVNTGELFF.

V is TRBV18 and J is TRBJ2-7; D gene ambiguous. There are 15 residues in the CDR3. CDR1 is KGHSH and CDR2 is LQKENI in the germline V gene. The ends were cut back, 1 base at V and 0 bases at J, with 10 bases in the middle. The CDR3 is CASSPRLVGSYEQYF. The CDR3 DNA reads TGTGCCAGCTCACCACGATTAGTGGGCTCCTACGAGCAGTACTTC.

This clonotype was counted many times. This chain links TRBV12-3 or TRBV12-4 with TRBJ2-3; 10 nucleotides match TRBD2. This CDR3 is built from 15 residues. V gave up 5 bases and J gave up 5 bases; unmatched junction bases: 7. CDR3 in amino acids: CASSTAGGKGDTQYF. CDR3 sequence (DNA): TGTGCCAGCAGTACAGCGGGAGGGAAGGGAGATACGCAGTATTTT.

This clonotype showed up just a few times. This chain joins TRBV24-1 and TRBJ2-3; no definite D call. V lost 1 base and J 4 bases, leaving 14 bases between the germline ends. Germline loops: CDR1 KGHDR, CDR2 SFDVKD. This CDR3 is 16 amino acids long. CDR3 amino acids: CATSDFKKKVSDTQYF. DNA for the CDR3: TGTGCCACCAGTGATTTCAAAAAGAAAGTTTCAGATACGCAGTATTTT.

This chain links TRBV6-2 or TRBV6-3 with TRBJ1-1; D is undetermined. V was pared by 6 bases and J by 3 bases, with 14 bases between. Germline lookup yields CDR1 MNHEY and CDR2 SVGEGT. This CDR3 contains 14 residues. CDR3 in DNA: TGTGCCAGCAGCTTCGGAAGGGTAGACACTGAAGCTTTCTTT. As protein: CASSFGRVDTEAFF.

The chain joins TRBV15 to TRBJ2-3; D unclear. The CDR3 sequence is 13 residues long. V lost 0 bases and J lost 6, with 7 bases in between. The germline V gene has CDR1 LNHNV and CDR2 YYDKDF (reference sequence). Here the CDR3 DNA reads TGTGCCACCAGCAGAGATCCCGGGGATACGCAGTATTTT. This encodes CATSRDPGDTQYF.

The genes are TRBV5-6 and TRBJ1-1; D uncertain. The V end was cut by 2 bases, the J end by 5 bases, with 7 bases between. The CDR3 is 12 amino acids. In germline, CDR1 is SGHDT, CDR2 YYEEEE. Here the CDR3 reads CASSFLLTEAFF. The CDR3 bases are TGTGCCAGCAGCTTCCTCCTGACTGAAGCTTTCTTT. Full variable domain (outside the CDR3, taken from reference TRBV5-6 and TRBJ1-1): DAGVTQSPTHLIKTRGQQVTLRCSPKSGHDTVSWYQQALGQGPQFIFQYYEEEERQRGNFPDRFSGHQFPNYSSELNVNALLLGDSALYLCASSFLLTEAFFGQGTRLTVV.

The chain joins TRBV19 to TRBJ1-2; D remains ambiguous. There are 11 residues in the CDR3. Trimming took 5 bases from V and 3 from J, leaving 4 bases between them. Per germline, CDR1 LNHDA and CDR2 SQIVND (reference sequence). The DNA for the CDR3 is TGTGCCAGTAGTTCCGACTATGGCTACACCTTC. As protein: CASSSDYGYTF.

The table lists this clonotype with a few counts. The gene calls are TRBV7-9 and TRBJ2-2; D is unclear. V shed 8 bases and J shed 2 bases, with 9 bases lying between them. CDR1 is SEHNR and CDR2 is FQNEAQ in the germline V gene (reference sequence). This CDR3 is built from 13 residues. As DNA, the CDR3 is TGTGCCAGCTTCTCGATAAACACCGGGGAGCTGTTTTTT. It is translated as CASFSINTGELFF.

The table lists this clonotype with a few counts. The V and J genes are TRBV24-1 and TRBJ2-1, with 9 bases aligning to TRBD2. From germline, CDR1 is KGHDR and CDR2 SFDVKD. The CDR3 length is 17 residues. Losses at the gene ends were 2 bases for V and 7 bases for J; bases not matched to a gene: 11. The CDR3 here is CATSDSHESSGRNEQFF. DNA for the CDR3: TGTGCCACCAGTGATTCGCACGAGAGTAGCGGGAGAAATGAGCAGTTCTTC.

The rearrangement links TRBV20-1 to TRBJ1-1, with a possible D match to TRBD1 (6 bases). The V end lost 4 bases, the J end lost 8 bases, and 14 bases lay between the germline ends. This CDR3 has 12 amino acids. The germline gives CDR1 DFQATT, CDR2 SNEGSKA (reference sequence). The DNA for the CDR3 is TGCAGTGCTAAAGGCCCAGGGGACGAAGCTTTCTTT. Residues: CSAKGPGDEAFF.